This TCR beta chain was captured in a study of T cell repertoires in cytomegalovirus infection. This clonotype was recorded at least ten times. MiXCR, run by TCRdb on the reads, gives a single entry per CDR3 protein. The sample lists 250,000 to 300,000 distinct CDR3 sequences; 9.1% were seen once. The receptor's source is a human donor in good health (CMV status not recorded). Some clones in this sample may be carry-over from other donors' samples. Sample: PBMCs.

The CDR3 sequence is CASTVPDSYEQYF. The CDR3 DNA reads as TGTGCCAGCACAGTCCCCGACAGCTACGAGCAGTACTTC. The gene calls are TRBV2 and TRBJ2-7; a weak D match, TRBD1 (5 bases). Per germline, CDR1 SNHLY and CDR2 FYNNEI. Trimming left V 7 bases short and J 3 bases short, with 13 bases between. The CDR3 extends over 13 amino acids.